These 7 T cell receptor beta chains were sequenced from one sample in a study of cytomegalovirus exposure and HLA in healthy donors. A multiplex PCR was run with 60 Vbeta primers and 13 Jbeta primers. The method was immunoSEQ multiplex PCR; TCRdb's version includes in-frame clones alone and lacks a portion of them. The profile covers roughly 130,000 clones, with 61% appearing a single time and roughly 1.9% taken by the ten largest. The sequenced sample consisted of PBMCs. The origin of the receptors is a male donor in good health and CMV-seronegative.

The chain recombines TRBV10-3 with TRBJ2-5; 12 nucleotides align to TRBD1. Germline V lookup: CDR1 ENHRY, CDR2 SYGVKD. CDR3 length: 13 amino acids. Trimming took 7 bases from V and 5 from J; bases not matched to a gene: 2. The CDR3 bases are TGTGCCATCAAGGGACAGGGGGCGGAGACCCAGTACTTC. Translating it yields CAIKGQGAETQYF.

The V and J genes are TRBV29-1 and TRBJ1-2, with a tentative D call TRBD1 (6 bases). Trimming cost V 5 bases and J 10 bases, with 14 bases left between them. CDR1 is SQVTM, CDR2 ANQGSEA, per germline. This CDR3 has 11 amino acids. CDR3 coding DNA: TGCAGCGTTATTAGGGGGGGAGACTACACCTTC. Translating gives CSVIRGGDYTF.

The chain recombines TRBV18 with TRBJ2-1; perhaps TRBD2 as D (6 bases). Trimming took off 4 bases at V and 7 bases at J, with 17 bases between the two ends. This CDR3 has 15 residues. CDR1 is KGHSH and CDR2 is LQKENI in the germline V gene. This chain's CDR3 is CASSRGTGRGNEQFF. CDR3 sequence (DNA): TGTGCCAGCTCACGCGGGACGGGGCGAGGTAATGAGCAGTTCTTC. Full variable domain (outside the CDR3, taken from reference TRBV18 and TRBJ2-1): NAGVMQNPRHLVRRRGQEARLRCSPMKGHSHVYWYRQLPEEGLKFMVYLQKENIIDESGMPKERFSAEFPKEGPSILRIQQVVRGDSAAYFCASSRGTGRGNEQFFGPGTRLTVL.

This chain connects TRBV28 to TRBJ1-1; 12 bases are a match to TRBD1. The CDR3 contains 13 residues. V trimming: 10 bases; J trimming: 4 bases; junction bases outside the gene matches: 4. Germline values: CDR1 MDHEN, CDR2 SYDVKM. CDR3 coding DNA: TGTGCCACCGGGACAGGGGGCCGCACTGAAGCTTTCTTT. Protein product: CATGTGGRTEAFF.

This chain joins TRBV4-1 and TRBJ1-3; no reliable D call. In germline, CDR1 is MGHRA, CDR2 YSYEKL. Between the trimmed V and J ends, which lost 0 bases and 4 bases, there was a span of 10 bases. CDR3 length: 15 residues. The CDR3 spells CASSQDRGIGNTIYF. The CDR3 region has the DNA TGCGCCAGCAGCCAAGACCGAGGGATCGGAAACACCATATATTTT.

The chain links TRBV28 to TRBJ1-5; TRBD1 is a possible D gene (5 bases). The germline CDR1 and CDR2 sequences are MDHEN and SYDVKM. The CDR3 runs to 17 residues. The V and J ends lost 6 bases and 2 bases respectively, with 20 bases between them. CDR3 nucleotides: TGTGCCAGCAGCTCTCTAACGGGGGGTGGCGGCAATCAGCCCCAGCATTTT. The encoded protein is CASSSLTGGGGNQPQHF.

CDR3 sequence reads: CASSAGDLYGYTF. CDR3 DNA sequence: TGTGCCAGCAGTGCCGGGGATCTCTATGGCTACACCTTC. This sequence joins TRBV2 and TRBJ1-2; no definite D call. CDR3 length equals 13 residues. V gave up 4 bases and J gave up 4 bases, with 10 bases separating them. From germline, CDR1 is SNHLY and CDR2 FYNNEI.